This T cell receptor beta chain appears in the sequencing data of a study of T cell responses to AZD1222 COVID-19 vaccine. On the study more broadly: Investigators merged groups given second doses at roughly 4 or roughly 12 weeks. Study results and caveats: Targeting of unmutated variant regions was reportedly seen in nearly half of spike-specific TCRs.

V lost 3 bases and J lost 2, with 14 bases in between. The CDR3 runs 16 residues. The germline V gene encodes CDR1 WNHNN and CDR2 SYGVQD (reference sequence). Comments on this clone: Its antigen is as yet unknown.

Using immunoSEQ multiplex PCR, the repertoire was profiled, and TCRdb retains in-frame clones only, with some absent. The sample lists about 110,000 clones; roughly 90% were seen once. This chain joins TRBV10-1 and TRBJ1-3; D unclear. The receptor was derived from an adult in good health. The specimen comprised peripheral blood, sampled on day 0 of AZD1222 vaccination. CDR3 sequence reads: CASSDNAGTPGNTIYF. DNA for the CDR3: TGCGCCAGCAGTGATAACGCAGGAACCCCTGGAAACACCATATATTTT.